This is a list of T cell receptor beta chains from one sample in a study of OX40 agonist ivuxolimab in advanced cancers. TCRdb's copy holds only in-frame clones and misses some; the assay was immunoSEQ multiplex PCR. The table has around 69,000 clones, roughly four fifths seen once; the top ten hold 0.6% to 0.8%. The sequences come from CD4+ or CD8+ T cells sorted from blood, collected in a trial of the OX40 agonist ivuxolimab. These receptors were collected from an adult with an advanced solid tumor such as melanoma, head and neck, liver or kidney cancer. Both conserved end residues are part of each CDR3. D genes are given only for firm matches. Where a row states a size, it is once, few, many or the class of an expanded clone; other rows omit it.

clone_size j_call v_call d_call cdr3_aa cdr3_nt
NA TRBJ1-1 TRBV29-1 NA CSAEGPVTEAFF TGCAGCGCGGAGGGCCCGGTCACTGAAGCTTTCTTT
NA TRBJ1-3 TRBV5-1 NA CASSLGASISGNTIYF TGCGCCAGCAGCTTGGGGGCCTCCATCTCTGGAAACACCATATATTTT
NA TRBJ2-7 TRBV30 NA CAWSLSYEQYF TGTGCCTGGAGTCTCTCCTACGAGCAGTACTTC
NA TRBJ1-5 TRBV6-6 NA CATRTGYNQPQHF TGTGCCACCCGGACCGGCTATAATCAGCCCCAGCATTTT
once TRBJ2-5 TRBV10-3 NA CAISESSGETQYF TGTGCCATCAGTGAGTCGTCGGGGGAGACCCAGTACTTC
NA TRBJ2-5 TRBV5-1 NA CASSLDNPGRETQYF TGCGCCAGCAGCTTGGACAATCCAGGGAGAGAGACCCAGTACTTC
NA TRBJ2-3 TRBV4-2 NA CASSQERDTQYF TGTGCCAGCAGCCAAGAGAGAGATACGCAGTATTTT
NA TRBJ1-5 TRBV5-1 NA CASSPGGGSNQPQHF TGCGCCAGCAGCCCCGGGGGTGGGAGCAATCAGCCCCAGCATTTT
NA TRBJ1-1 TRBV7-9 NA CASTIKWGAVNTEAFF TGTGCCAGCACTATAAAATGGGGGGCGGTGAACACTGAAGCTTTCTTT
NA TRBJ2-1 TRBV5-1 TRBD2 CASSLQGLAGNNEQFF TGCGCCAGCAGCTTACAAGGGCTAGCGGGCAACAATGAGCAGTTCTTC
NA TRBJ2-1 TRBV6-1 NA CASGEAYYNEQFF TGTGCCAGCGGAGAGGCTTACTACAATGAGCAGTTCTTC
NA TRBJ2-3 TRBV20-1 NA CSARDRDTQYF TGCAGTGCTAGAGATAGAGATACGCAGTATTTT
NA TRBJ2-3 TRBV10-3 TRBD2 CAITLAGTDTQYF TGTGCCATCACGCTAGCGGGCACAGATACGCAGTATTTT
NA TRBJ2-1 TRBV4-2 NA CASSQVRNNEQFF TGTGCCAGCAGCCAAGTTCGGAACAATGAGCAGTTCTTC
NA TRBJ1-4 TRBV29-1 NA CSIGVGWGNEKLFF TGCAGCATTGGAGTGGGGTGGGGGAATGAAAAACTGTTTTTT
NA TRBJ2-3 TRBV4-1 TRBD2 CASSQEPPTSGGVFTDTQYF TGCGCCAGCAGCCAAGAGCCCCCGACTAGCGGGGGGGTATTCACAGATACGCAGTATTTT
NA TRBJ2-1 TRBV7-2 NA CASSFGLPSYNEQFF TGTGCCAGCAGCTTCGGACTACCAAGTTACAATGAGCAGTTCTTC
once TRBJ2-3 TRBV5-4 NA CASSLAAGITDTQYF TGTGCCAGCAGCTTGGCGGCGGGAATCACAGATACGCAGTATTTT
NA TRBJ2-2 TRBV6-1 NA CASSGRVTGELFF TGTGCCAGCAGTGGTAGGGTTACCGGGGAGCTGTTTTTT
NA TRBJ1-6 TRBV6-4 NA CASRREAGTSSPLHF TGTGCCAGCAGGAGGGAAGCTGGTACGTCCTCACCCCTCCACTTT
NA TRBJ2-1 TRBV7-3 NA CASSLGGASSYNEQFF TGTGCCAGCAGCTTAGGGGGAGCAAGCTCCTACAATGAGCAGTTCTTC
NA TRBJ1-5 TRBV30 NA CAWSVKYRDQPQHF TGTGCCTGGAGTGTAAAGTATCGGGATCAGCCCCAGCATTTT
few TRBJ1-2 TRBV5-6 TRBD1 CASSFDRGGYTF TGTGCCAGCAGCTTCGACAGGGGAGGCTACACCTTC
NA TRBJ2-3 TRBV5-4 NA CASSSMAASTDTQYF TGTGCCAGCAGCTCTATGGCAGCCAGCACAGATACGCAGTATTTT
NA TRBJ2-5 TRBV18 NA CASSPLSSLSETQYF TGTGCCAGCTCACCATTGAGCAGTTTGTCGGAGACCCAGTACTTC
NA TRBJ1-2 TRBV19 TRBD1 CASSTGQGYGYTF TGTGCCAGTAGTACGGGACAGGGGTATGGCTACACCTTC
once TRBJ2-5 TRBV5-1 NA CASSFQGQGETQYF TGCGCCAGCAGCTTCCAGGGGCAGGGTGAGACCCAGTACTTC
NA TRBJ2-5 TRBV5-1 NA CASSSTGEETQYF TGCGCCAGCAGCTCCACGGGAGAGGAGACCCAGTACTTC
NA TRBJ1-2 TRBV9 TRBD1 CASSADRVWYGYTF TGTGCCAGCAGCGCCGACAGGGTATGGTATGGCTACACCTTC
NA TRBJ1-4 TRBV7-9 NA CASSLKQEKLFF TGTGCCAGCAGTTTAAAACAGGAAAAACTGTTTTTT
NA TRBJ2-7 TRBV5-3 TRBD2 CARSYSGGISYEQYF TGTGCCAGAAGCTATAGCGGGGGGATCTCCTACGAGCAGTACTTC
NA TRBJ2-3 TRBV5-1 NA CASSLALRGPATDTQYF TGCGCCAGCAGCTTAGCCCTTCGGGGGCCGGCGACAGATACGCAGTATTTT
few TRBJ2-5 TRBV28 TRBD2 CASSYSGGQETQYF TGTGCCAGCAGTTACTCGGGGGGACAAGAGACCCAGTACTTC
NA TRBJ2-2 TRBV15 NA CATSRDIWGEKPNTGELFF TGTGCCACCAGCAGAGATATTTGGGGGGAGAAACCGAACACCGGGGAGCTGTTTTTT
NA TRBJ1-1 TRBV5-4 TRBD1 CASSATGINTEAFF TGTGCCAGCAGCGCGACAGGGATCAACACTGAAGCTTTCTTT
once TRBJ1-1 TRBV6-5 NA CASSSAHKNTEAFF TGTGCCAGCAGTTCCGCACACAAGAACACTGAAGCTTTCTTT
NA TRBJ2-5 TRBV5-4 NA CASSLEGAGGETQYF TGTGCCAGCAGCTTGGAAGGGGCGGGTGGAGAGACCCAGTACTTC
NA TRBJ1-1 TRBV9 NA CASSVDASNTEAFF TGTGCCAGCAGCGTAGACGCGAGTAACACTGAAGCTTTCTTT
few TRBJ1-4 TRBV2 NA CASSERMGGGNEKLFF TGTGCCAGCAGTGAAAGAATGGGTGGGGGCAATGAAAAACTGTTTTTT
NA TRBJ1-1 TRBV10-1 NA CASSAQQGNEAFF TGCGCCAGCAGTGCCCAACAGGGTAATGAAGCTTTCTTT
NA TRBJ1-1 TRBV29-1 NA CSVDVDQAFF TGCAGCGTTGATGTGGACCAAGCTTTCTTT
NA TRBJ2-5 TRBV4-1 TRBD2 CASSQVNMGLAGAETQYF TGCGCCAGCAGCCAAGTAAATATGGGACTAGCGGGAGCAGAGACCCAGTACTTC
NA TRBJ1-1 TRBV7-9 TRBD1 CASSSAGQGYTEAFF TGTGCCAGCAGCTCAGCGGGACAGGGCTACACTGAAGCTTTCTTT
NA TRBJ1-5 TRBV5-1 TRBD1 CASSPQQGAQPQHF TGCGCCAGCAGCCCCCAACAGGGGGCCCAGCCCCAGCATTTT
NA TRBJ2-1 TRBV7-9 TRBD2 CASSPSGASGGLVFF TGTGCCAGCAGCCCCTCGGGGGCGAGCGGGGGGTTAGTATTCTTC
once TRBJ2-4 TRBV11-2 NA CASSSVDRLAKNIQYF TGTGCCAGCAGCTCCGTGGACAGACTAGCCAAAAACATTCAGTACTTC
NA TRBJ1-5 TRBV4-2 NA CASSQGAAQSDQPQHF TGTGCCAGCAGCCAAGGGGCAGCTCAAAGCGATCAGCCCCAGCATTTT
NA TRBJ1-2 TRBV30 NA CAWSVQGVGYTF TGTGCCTGGAGTGTACAAGGGGTTGGCTACACCTTC
NA TRBJ2-1 TRBV28 NA CASTRLWGDDREQFF TGTGCCAGCACCCGCTTGTGGGGGGACGATCGGGAGCAGTTCTTC
NA TRBJ2-4 TRBV25-1 NA CASSELGAGAKNIQYF TGTGCCAGCAGTGAATTGGGCGCGGGAGCCAAAAACATTCAGTACTTC
NA TRBJ2-5 TRBV6-5 NA CASTPGGLETQYF TGTGCCAGCACCCCTGGGGGGTTGGAGACCCAGTACTTC
NA TRBJ1-1 TRBV18 NA CASSSGAIMNTEAFF TGTGCCAGCTCCTCTGGGGCGATCATGAACACTGAAGCTTTCTTT
few TRBJ2-1 TRBV9 TRBD1 CASSSGQSYNEQFF TGTGCCAGCAGCTCGGGACAGTCCTACAATGAGCAGTTCTTC
few TRBJ1-1 TRBV5-1 NA CASGRGMENTEAFF TGCGCCAGCGGAAGAGGGATGGAGAACACTGAAGCTTTCTTT
NA TRBJ2-5 TRBV2 TRBD2 CASSGPGGGAEETQYF TGTGCCAGCAGCGGTCCTGGCGGGGGGGCCGAAGAGACCCAGTACTTC